Below, 8 T cell receptor beta chains from the same sample are listed, as sequenced in a study of Graves' ophthalmopathy and Graves' hyperthyroidism. RNA transcripts served as template for amplifying TCR beta CDR3 sequences. Investigators did first-round RT-PCR with HTBI primers, then second-round multiplex PCR. TCRdb itself ran the multiplex PCR reads through MiXCR, one entry per CDR3 protein. Seen here are about 400,000 distinct CDR3 sequences, under 25% observed once, and the top ten hold 2.5% to 3.5%. Sequencing was performed on peripheral blood. The receptors stem from a young woman with stable Graves' hyperthyroidism.

To note about this clonotype: A much larger clone differs from this one at a single base, so this may be a read error. Written as DNA, the CDR3 is TGTACCAGCAGTGATCAGGGGAGGGCCTACGAGCAGTACTTC. This gives the protein CTSSDQGRAYEQYF. The chain uses TRBV28 and TRBJ2-7, with D maybe TRBD2 (7 bases). The V gene's germline CDR1 is MDHEN and CDR2 SYDVKM. The CDR3 consists of 14 residues.

This clonotype showed up many times. The J gene is TRBJ2-7, the V gene TRBV20-1; D remains unclear. Germline loops: CDR1 DFQATT, CDR2 SNEGSKA (reference sequence). V gave up 1 base and J gave up 0 bases, with 22 bases separating them. The CDR3 has 18 amino acids. In DNA form, the CDR3 reads TGCAGTGCTAGAGGCGGCGACACACTACCAAACTTCTCCTACGAGCAGTACTTC. Protein: CSARGGDTLPNFSYEQYF.

This clonotype was seen a handful of times. The chain combines TRBV30 with TRBJ2-5; 10 nucleotides match TRBD1. Germline loops: CDR1 GTSNPN, CDR2 SVGIG (reference sequence). This CDR3 has 16 residues. With 7 bases clipped from V and 3 bases from J, the junction kept 14 bases outside the gene matches. The CDR3 loop is CAYHHADRGLKETQYF. DNA of the CDR3: TGTGCCTACCATCACGCCGACAGGGGGCTAAAAGAGACCCAGTACTTC.

This clonotype was counted at least ten times. The chain has TRBV5-1 and TRBJ1-1, with D possibly being TRBD1 (6 bases). Trimming left V 0 bases short and J 0 bases short, with 12 bases between. CDR1 and CDR2 (germline): SGHRS, YFSETQ. The CDR3 runs 16 residues. CDR3 amino acids: CASSLVGGGMNTEAFF. Here the CDR3 DNA reads TGCGCCAGCAGCTTGGTCGGAGGGGGGATGAACACTGAAGCTTTCTTT.

This clonotype was recorded many times. This sequence joins TRBV6-2 or TRBV6-3 and TRBJ2-4; perhaps D is TRBD1 or TRBD2 (6 bases each). CDR1 is MNHEY, CDR2 SVGEGT, per germline. This CDR3 contains 15 residues. Deletions cut 7 bases from V and 1 base from J, with 14 bases between. The CDR3 region has the DNA TGTGCCAGCAACCGGGGGCGCCTCGCCAAAAACATTCAGTACTTC. As protein: CASNRGRLAKNIQYF.

For this clonotype: Given a much more abundant clone one base away, this may be a read error. The V and J genes are TRBV20-1 and TRBJ1-2; a possible D gene is TRBD1 (5 bases). The CDR3 loop spans 16 amino acids. Germline CDR1 reads DFQATT; CDR2 reads SNEGSKA (reference sequence). The V end lost 6 bases, the J end lost 5 bases, and 25 bases lay between the germline ends. The CDR3 DNA follows: TGCAGTGCCACCGGGACCTCCGGACGGGCCCTATATGGCTACACCTTC. It codes for CSATGTSGRALYGYTF.

This clonotype has just a few counts. The CDR3 sequence is CASSLDLLGTGRRNEQYF. In DNA form, the CDR3 reads TGTGCCAGCAGTTTAGATTTGCTTGGGACAGGGAGACGCAACGAGCAGTACTTC. The chain employs TRBV12-3 or TRBV12-4 and TRBJ2-7, with 9 bases matching TRBD1. This CDR3 is built from 18 residues. V shed 1 base and J 5 bases; nucleotides not matched to a gene: 15.

The genes are TRBV12-3 or TRBV12-4 and TRBJ2-2, with D unclear. The CDR3 contains 15 residues. V was trimmed by 1 base and J by 6 bases, leaving 12 bases between them. CDR3 sequence reads: CASSLGPRLAGELFF. The DNA for the CDR3 is TGTGCCAGCAGTTTAGGCCCCCGTTTGGCCGGGGAGCTGTTTTTT.